Below, 31 T cell receptor beta chains from the same sample are listed, as sequenced in a study of T cell responses to AZD1222 COVID-19 vaccine. The method was immunoSEQ multiplex PCR; TCRdb's version includes in-frame clones alone and lacks a portion of them. The profile shows 80,000 to 100,000 clones, roughly 90% of them singletons. Here the sequenced sample was peripheral blood, taken on day 0 of MenACWY control vaccination. All receptors derive from an adult in good health.

The gene calls are TRBV29-1 and TRBJ1-1; 12 bases fit TRBD1. Germline V lookup: CDR1 SQVTM, CDR2 ANQGSEA. CDR3 length equals 15 residues. J lost 7 bases, V lost 6 bases, and 12 bases had no gene match. Here the CDR3 reads CSVHLTGTGGREAFF. The CDR3 nucleotides read TGCAGCGTCCACCTTACCGGGACAGGGGGCCGTGAAGCTTTCTTT.

As DNA, the CDR3 is TGTGCCAGCAGTGAATCGAATCACCGCCGGACAGGGGGAAGGGATGGCTACACCTTC. It yields the protein CASSESNHRRTGGRDGYTF. J is TRBJ1-2 and V is TRBV6-1; 10 bases line up with TRBD1. The CDR3 extends over 19 amino acids. Germline V gene lookup returns CDR1 MNHNS and CDR2 SASEGT. With 2 bases clipped from V and 6 bases from J, the junction kept 18 bases outside the gene matches.

The J gene is TRBJ1-6, the V gene TRBV21-1; the listed D gene, TRBD1, was not tested against the DNA. TRBV21-1 is a pseudogene. This CDR3 is 18 amino acids long. The CDR3: CASSKWGQGRLDNSPLHF. The CDR3, as DNA: TGTGCCAGCAGCAAATGGGGACAGGGCCGACTGGATAATTCACCCCTCCACTTT.

V and J are TRBV10-1 and TRBJ2-7; TRBD1 is a possible D gene (5 bases). Trimming pared 7 bases from V and 5 bases from J, leaving 12 bases between. In germline, CDR1 is WNHNN, CDR2 SYGVQD (reference sequence). This CDR3 comprises 12 residues. The CDR3 DNA is TGCGCCAGCAAAGGCAGGGTGGACGAGCAGTACTTC. Its translation: CASKGRVDEQYF.

The chain uses TRBV5-6 and TRBJ1-2; perhaps TRBD1 as D (6 bases). CDR1 is SGHDT, CDR2 YYEEEE, per germline. The CDR3 totals 13 residues. Trimming shortened V by 1 base and J by 8 bases, and 12 bases separated the two germline ends. CDR3 residues: CASSLTGWEGYTF. The CDR3 DNA reads as TGTGCCAGCAGCTTGACAGGGTGGGAAGGCTACACCTTC.

This chain links TRBV7-9 with TRBJ1-2, with 7 bases identical to TRBD1. Per germline, CDR1 SEHNR and CDR2 FQNEAQ (reference sequence). V shed 6 bases and J 1 base; nucleotides not matched to a gene: 14. CDR3 size: 17 residues. This CDR3 reads CASRPGTALLFNYGYTF. CDR3 DNA: TGTGCCAGCAGACCCGGGACAGCCCTCCTATTTAACTATGGCTACACCTTC. The full variable domain, with the rest looked up from reference TRBV7-9 and TRBJ1-2, is DTGVSQNPRHKITKRGQNVTFRCDPISEHNRLYWYRQTLGQGPEFLTYFQNEAQLEKSRLLSDRFSAERPKGSFSTLEIQRTEQGDSAMYLCASRPGTALLFNYGYTFGSGTRLTVV.

This clone was counted between two and nine times. The chain links TRBV28 to TRBJ2-2; D unresolved. V was clipped by 6 bases and J by 4 bases, with 3 bases between them. CDR1 MDHEN and CDR2 SYDVKM come from the germline V gene. The CDR3 is 11 amino acids. In nucleotides, the CDR3 is TGTGCCAGCAGCTTCACCGGGGAGCTGTTTTTT. Translating gives CASSFTGELFF.

The gene calls are TRBV19 and TRBJ2-7; TRBD1 or TRBD2 may be the D gene (6 bases each). Trimming left V 8 bases short and J 2 bases short, with 16 bases between. This CDR3 is built from 14 residues. CDR1 is LNHDA and CDR2 is SQIVND in the germline V gene (reference sequence). The DNA of the CDR3 is TGTGCCAGTCAGTCCCGGGGGCCCCCCTACGAGCAGTACTTC. It is translated as CASQSRGPPYEQYF.

The DNA for the CDR3 is TGCGCCAGCAGTTCGGGTGGAGCGAGGGGCACAGATACGCAGTATTTT. Its protein is CASSSGGARGTDTQYF. The V call is TRBV5-1, the J call TRBJ2-3; D perhaps matches TRBD2 (5 bases). Germline V CDR1 and CDR2: SGHRS, YFSETQ. CDR3 size: 16 residues. Trimming left V 5 bases short and J 1 base short, with 17 bases between.

The chain uses TRBV5-4 and TRBJ1-6; D remains unclear. This CDR3 is 14 amino acids long. Germline V gene sequence: CDR1 SGHNT, CDR2 YYREEE (reference sequence). Between the trimmed V and J ends, which lost 6 bases and 5 bases, there was a span of 12 bases. CDR3: CASTNGPNNSPLHF. CDR3 coding DNA: TGTGCCAGCACCAACGGACCTAATAATTCACCCCTCCACTTT. The complete variable domain, with remaining parts taken from reference TRBV5-4 and TRBJ1-6, reads ETGVTQSPTHLIKTRGQQVTLRCSSQSGHNTVSWYQQALGQGPQFIFQYYREEENGRGNFPPRFSGLQFPNYSSELNVNALELDDSALYLCASTNGPNNSPLHFGNGTRLTVT.

The J gene is TRBJ1-2, the V gene TRBV2; 9 bases fit TRBD1. The ends lost 3 bases at V and 6 bases at J; junction bases unmatched: 5. Germline V gene lookup returns CDR1 SNHLY and CDR2 FYNNEI. The length of the CDR3 is 14 residues. DNA for the CDR3: TGTGCCAGCAGTGATCGGGGACAGGGAGATGGCTACACCTTC. This gives the protein CASSDRGQGDGYTF.

The CDR3 DNA reads as TGTGCCAGCAGCTTCCAAGGGGTATCCTACGAGCAGTACTTC. It is translated as CASSFQGVSYEQYF. The rearrangement uses TRBV5-4 and TRBJ2-7, with D possibly being TRBD1 (5 bases). The V gene lost 2 bases and the J gene lost 1 base, with 10 bases spanning the gap. This CDR3 spans 14 amino acids. The V gene's germline CDR1 is SGHNT and CDR2 YYREEE (reference sequence).

The chain has TRBV14 and TRBJ2-7; D gene unclear. This CDR3 comprises 15 residues. With 4 bases removed from V and 1 base from J, the gap between germline ends came to 14 bases. Germline CDR1 is SGHDN and CDR2 is FVKESK. DNA for the CDR3: TGTGCCAGCAGCCCTCGTGAGACCGGTTCCTACGAGCAGTACTTC. This gives the protein CASSPRETGSYEQYF.

The chain carries TRBV3-1 (or the pseudogene TRBV3-2) and TRBJ1-3, with 7 bases lining up with TRBD1. Germline V gene sequence: CDR1 LGHDT, CDR2 YNNKEL (reference sequence). V dropped 1 base and J dropped 1; count of bases not matched to a gene: 4. The CDR3 loop spans 16 amino acids. CDR3 sequence: CASSQGKGASGNTIYF. DNA for the CDR3: TGTGCCAGCAGCCAAGGGAAGGGGGCATCTGGAAACACCATATATTTT.

This rearrangement joins TRBV2 to TRBJ2-5; D unresolved. Between the trimmed V and J ends, which lost 2 bases and 5 bases, there was a span of 6 bases. The CDR3 length is 12 residues. Per the germline V gene, CDR1 is SNHLY and CDR2 is FYNNEI. The CDR3: CASSEWWETQYF. CDR3 DNA sequence: TGTGCCAGCAGTGAATGGTGGGAGACCCAGTACTTC.

The chain recombines TRBV6-5 with TRBJ1-1, with TRBD1 matching 7 bases. This CDR3 contains 13 residues. V dropped 4 bases and J dropped 6; count of bases not matched to a gene: 5. The germline V gene has CDR1 MNHEY and CDR2 SVGAGI. CDR3 region: CASSSRQGAEAFF. CDR3 DNA sequence: TGTGCCAGCAGTTCCAGACAGGGAGCTGAAGCTTTCTTT.

The chain couples TRBV7-2 to TRBJ1-2; D not resolved. The CDR3 runs 13 residues. Germline V gene sequence: CDR1 SGHTA, CDR2 FQGNSA. V lost 4 bases, J lost 3 bases, and 9 bases lay in between. The CDR3 bases are TGTGCCAGCAGCTCCCTAACGGACTATGGCTACACCTTC. Its protein is CASSSLTDYGYTF.

V and J are TRBV6-4 and TRBJ2-2; 9 bases are a match to TRBD2. Unmatched junction bases numbered 4, after V lost 4 bases and J lost 4 bases. CDR3 length equals 15 residues. Per germline, CDR1 MRHNA and CDR2 SNTAGT. Here the CDR3 reads CASSALAGSTGELFF. CDR3 nucleotides: TGTGCCAGCAGTGCCCTAGCGGGGAGCACCGGGGAGCTGTTTTTT.

The chain carries TRBV4-1 and TRBJ2-3, with TRBD2 matching over 7 bases. Trimming took 8 bases from V and 5 from J; bases not matched to a gene: 10. Germline loops: CDR1 MGHRA, CDR2 YSYEKL. The CDR3 extends over 14 amino acids. CDR3 nucleotides: TGCGCCAGCGGGGCTAGCGGCGTACTAGATACGCAGTATTTT. Translated: CASGASGVLDTQYF.

This clone was observed once. The genes are TRBV6-5 and TRBJ1-4, with D unclear. Germline-derived CDR1 and CDR2 are MNHEY and SVGAGI. The CDR3 extends over 14 amino acids. V was cut by 6 bases and J by 0 bases, with 8 bases left in between. This CDR3 is CASSREATNEKLFF. DNA of the CDR3: TGTGCCAGCAGCCGCGAGGCAACTAATGAAAAACTGTTTTTT.

The chain joins TRBV6-4 to TRBJ2-3; D possibly uses TRBD1 or TRBD2 (6 bases each). Trimming shortened V by 4 bases and J by 5 bases, and 16 bases separated the two germline ends. The length of the CDR3 is 15 residues. CDR1 and CDR2 from the germline V gene are MRHNA and SNTAGT. The CDR3 here is CASSGRDTLGDTQYF. Written as DNA, the CDR3 is TGTGCCAGCAGTGGGCGGGACACCCTCGGAGATACGCAGTATTTT.

This rearrangement joins TRBV5-6 to TRBJ2-5; TRBD2 agrees at 11 bases. Trimming removed 2 bases from V and 4 bases from J; junction bases left unmatched: 4. Germline CDR1 and CDR2: SGHDT and YYEEEE. The CDR3 runs to 15 residues. This CDR3 reads CASSFVLAGGETQYF. The CDR3 DNA reads TGTGCCAGCAGCTTTGTCCTAGCGGGGGGAGAGACCCAGTACTTC.

The CDR3 nucleotides are TGTGCCAGCAGTCAAGGGAGGGGCACCTACGAGCAGTACTTC. Protein sequence: CASSQGRGTYEQYF. V is TRBV28 and J is TRBJ2-7; 7 bases line up with TRBD2. The CDR3 has 14 amino acids. V gave up 5 bases and J gave up 2 bases; unmatched junction bases: 6. Germline CDR1 is MDHEN and CDR2 is SYDVKM.

The J gene is TRBJ2-2, the V gene TRBV29-1; D is tentatively TRBD1 or TRBD2 (6 bases each). The V end was cut by 4 bases, the J end by 1 base, with 10 bases between. The CDR3 contains 14 residues. Germline-derived CDR1 and CDR2 are SQVTM and ANQGSEA. The CDR3 region has the DNA TGCAGCGTTGGCGGGACATGGAACACCGGGGAGCTGTTTTTT. Residues: CSVGGTWNTGELFF.

The CDR3 region is CASSSPLGSTSSYEQYF. DNA of the CDR3: TGTGCCAGCAGTTCGCCCCTTGGCTCTACGAGCTCCTACGAGCAGTACTTC. This sequence joins TRBV28 and TRBJ2-7; no reliable D call. Germline V gives CDR1 MDHEN, CDR2 SYDVKM. The CDR3 covers 17 residues. The V gene lost 4 bases and the J gene lost 0 bases, with 19 bases spanning the gap.

The V gene is TRBV7-2, the J gene TRBJ1-5; 8 nucleotides line up with TRBD1. This CDR3 has 14 residues. Trimming at V came to 5 bases and at J to 2 bases, leaving 2 bases not matched to a gene. Germline CDR1 and CDR2: SGHTA and FQGNSA. The CDR3 sequence is CASSQGQGNQPQHF. The CDR3 DNA reads TGTGCCAGCAGCCAGGGACAGGGCAATCAGCCCCAGCATTTT. Full variable domain (outside the CDR3, taken from reference TRBV7-2 and TRBJ1-5): GAGVSQSPSNKVTEKGKDVELRCDPISGHTALYWYRQSLGQGLEFLIYFQGNSAPDKSGLPSDRFSAERTGGSVSTLTIQRTQQEDSAVYLCASSQGQGNQPQHFGDGTRLSIL.

This clone occurred a few times. The chain has TRBV7-9 and TRBJ1-6; the D gene is possibly TRBD1 (6 bases). The CDR3 contains 15 residues. The germline CDR1 and CDR2 sequences are SEHNR and FQNEAQ (reference sequence). Trimming removed 4 bases from V and 7 bases from J, with 14 bases in between. CDR3: CASSSSWGANSPLHF. In DNA, the CDR3 is TGTGCCAGCAGCTCTTCCTGGGGGGCCAATTCACCCCTCCACTTT.

The chain links TRBV9 to TRBJ2-2; maybe TRBD1 (6 bases). Germline CDR1 and CDR2: SGDLS and YYNGEE. Deletions cut 0 bases from V and 4 bases from J, with 10 bases between. This CDR3 has 15 residues. The CDR3 DNA is TGTGCCAGCAGCGTAGCCAACAGGGCCACCGGGGAGCTGTTTTTT. It specifies CASSVANRATGELFF.

The rearrangement uses TRBV19 and TRBJ1-4; D call uncertain. V lost 5 bases and J 4 bases, leaving 14 bases between the germline ends. The CDR3 sequence is 15 residues long. CDR1 is LNHDA, CDR2 SQIVND, per germline (reference sequence). CDR3 amino acids: CASSVPLGDNEKLFF. The DNA of the CDR3 is TGTGCCAGTAGTGTGCCTCTTGGGGATAATGAAAAACTGTTTTTT. Variable domain in full (rest from reference TRBV19 and TRBJ1-4): DGGITQSPKYLFRKEGQNVTLSCEQNLNHDAMYWYRQDPGQGLRLIYYSQIVNDFQKGDIAEGYSVSREKKESFPLTVTSAQKNPTAFYLCASSVPLGDNEKLFFGSGTQLSVL.

The genes are TRBV5-8 and TRBJ2-3; 7 bases agree with TRBD1. V trimming: 4 bases; J trimming: 5 bases; junction bases outside the gene matches: 13. This CDR3 is built from 16 residues. The V gene's germline CDR1 is SGHTS and CDR2 YDEGEE. DNA for the CDR3: TGTGCCAGCAGCAGCCCGAGAGGGGGCGGCGTAGATACGCAGTATTTT. Translating it yields CASSSPRGGGVDTQYF.

V usage is TRBV9 and J usage is TRBJ2-3; the D is unclear. The length of the CDR3 is 12 residues. Looked up from germline, CDR1 is SGDLS and CDR2 is YYNGEE. Trimming left V 3 bases short and J 4 bases short, with 6 bases between. CDR3 nucleotide sequence: TGTGCCAGCAGCGATTCTGCAGATACGCAGTATTTT. This codes for CASSDSADTQYF.